This record looks at one TCR beta chain sequence and its context. This clonotype came up many times. Its antigen remains unidentified. Base qualities are not at hand, and no much larger clone is one base apart. This sample was taken from a study of T cells in Graves' hyperthyroidism and ophthalmopathy (dated by TCRdb to the late 2010s). Broadly, across the study: Peripheral blood was sampled at the time of initial diagnosis, prior to any treatment. A discovery cohort of around 98 patients, 43 with Graves' ophthalmopathy and about 60 with stable Graves' hyperthyroidism, was used to find distinguishing TCR V-J signatures. The study also compared thyroid tissue and blood T-cell repertoires from a handful of Graves' hyperthyroidism patients. The approximately 100 discovery patients were divided at random into training and test sets in a 7:3 ratio. After blood sampling, hyperthyroidism patients were treated with methimazole at a starting dose of 30 mg daily, and ophthalmopathy patients were treated with high-dose intravenous methylprednisolone. Whether ophthalmopathy could be predicted prospectively was tested in an independent validation cohort made up of about 18 hyperthyroidism patients plus 17 patients who later progressed to ophthalmopathy. The paper reports TCR Vbeta CDR3 sequencing of over 130 peripheral blood samples: 40 to 45 ophthalmopathy, under 80 hyperthyroidism and about 17 progressor patients. What the work shows at the level of the full study, not this receptor alone: In validation, the model predicted progression to ophthalmopathy with 60% to 71% sensitivity and 72% to 75% specificity, a median of around six months before onset. Sample size was not statistically predetermined, and investigators were not blinded to group allocation. Most expanded thyroid clonotypes (frequency above 0.001) were also detected in blood, a finding suggesting that blood repertoires may reflect thyroid immune responses. In cross-validation, a model built on a 13 V-J signature told ophthalmopathy apart from stable hyperthyroidism with 85% to 90% sensitivity and roughly 81% specificity, and in testing the same model reached 80%/75%.

The TCR beta CDR3 regions were amplified from the RNA transcripts. A first-round RT-PCR of the TCR CDR3 used the HTBI primer set with the Qiagen OneStep RT-PCR kit. The libraries were constructed in a second round of multiplex PCR and then size-selected and purified. Paired-end sequencing of the libraries was performed with 100 bp reads on an Illumina HiSeq2000. Per the source publication's procedure: SOAPnuke was used to process the raw data, throwing out any read that contained adapters or uncalled bases, had a mean Phred below 15, or lacked an exact constant-primer or identifier match. COPE v1.2.5 was used to merge high-quality paired reads, and clonotypes were defined as unique nucleotide sequences. Clonotypes were aligned to IMGT TRBV, TRBD and TRBJ reference segments using MiTCR v1.1. Analysis was restricted to V-J combinations with a frequency above 0.0001, which covered roughly 99% of repertoires. The TCS score was defined as the ratio of F50 (clonal expansion) to E x V (chaos), calculated using BLOSUM62-based TCRdist between CDR3 peptides within each V-J. Welch's t-statistics and random forest reduced around 510 V-J features to around 14, which were used in a naive Bayes classifier (R e1071). TCRdb passed the public sequencing reads through fastp at Q25 and MiXCR, retaining productive beta sequences. Identical CDR3 proteins give one entry, which carries the most common genes and DNA. Clone size and V and J calls follow TCRdb, not the original study. The sample includes 600,000 to 900,000 distinct CDR3 sequences, with about a sixth observed a single time. Around 7.7% of the sample is held by the ten biggest clonotypes.

The cysteine opens and the phenylalanine closes a CDR3 of 14 amino acids. Of the read, only the CDR3 DNA is kept; its 42 bases are in frame from base 1. The junction shows trimming of 5 bases on V and 6 bases on J, and the gene matches do not reach 6 bases of it. Graves' hyperthyroidism was defined as stable when no progression to ophthalmopathy occurred over 18 months of follow-up. The hyperthyroidism patients were between 18 and 65 years old and newly diagnosed, with a disease duration of less than 2 months. Any patient with an uncontrolled infection, another autoimmune disease, pregnancy or lactation was excluded. Diagnoses were based on clinical symptoms, serum thyroxine and TRAb, thyroid ultrasound and orbital computed tomography. PBMCs were isolated from roughly 10 ml of fresh peripheral blood by Ficoll-Paque density gradient centrifugation. Total RNA was extracted with Trizol reagent, and quality was checked on an Agilent 2100 Bioanalyzer.

This receptor was identified in a man aged 18 to 30 with Graves' hyperthyroidism. In this chain, TRBV12-3 or TRBV12-4 is recombined with TRBJ2-1; 8 bases in the junction line up with TRBD1. Sequencing was done on a sample of blood. The CDR3 region reads CASSALTGVNEQFF. Here is the DNA: TGTGCCAGCAGTGCACTGACAGGGGTCAATGAGCAGTTCTTC.